This T cell receptor beta chain was observed in a study of vaccination and CD4 T cells after COVID-19. Across the study: The convalescent group had six males, four females, seven Caucasians, two Asians, one multiracial. Study conclusions and caveats: Clonotypes reactive to SARS-CoV-2 had a median that went up from approximately 21 to 38, but not significantly.

The treatment is: roughly ten-day PBMC culture with coronavirus spike peptide pools or control peptides (ViraFEST assay). Following expansion of antigen-specific T cells with peptide pools, ViraFEST then sequenced TCRs. The V gene's germline CDR1 is LNHDA and CDR2 SQIVND (reference sequence). This CDR3 has 16 residues. Unmatched junction bases numbered 7, after V lost 4 bases and J lost 4 bases. Cultured CD4+ T cells had their DNA profiled by the Oncomine TCR Beta short-read assay. TCRdb redid the calling of the PCR reads with MiXCR, one entry per CDR3 protein. The table lists about 11,000 distinct CDR3 sequences, around 50% of them singletons. This clonotype is termed medium-sized (0.01 to 0.1%). Its target is unknown.

V usage is TRBV19 and J usage is TRBJ2-2; 9 nucleotides agree with TRBD1. Sequencing was done on a sample of CD4+ T cells from blood, cultured in vitro. The source is a human donor who had recovered from COVID-19. The CDR3 DNA is TGTGCCAGTAGTAGATTTGGGACAGGGACCACCGGGGAGCTGTTTTTT. Translating gives CASSRFGTGTTGELFF.